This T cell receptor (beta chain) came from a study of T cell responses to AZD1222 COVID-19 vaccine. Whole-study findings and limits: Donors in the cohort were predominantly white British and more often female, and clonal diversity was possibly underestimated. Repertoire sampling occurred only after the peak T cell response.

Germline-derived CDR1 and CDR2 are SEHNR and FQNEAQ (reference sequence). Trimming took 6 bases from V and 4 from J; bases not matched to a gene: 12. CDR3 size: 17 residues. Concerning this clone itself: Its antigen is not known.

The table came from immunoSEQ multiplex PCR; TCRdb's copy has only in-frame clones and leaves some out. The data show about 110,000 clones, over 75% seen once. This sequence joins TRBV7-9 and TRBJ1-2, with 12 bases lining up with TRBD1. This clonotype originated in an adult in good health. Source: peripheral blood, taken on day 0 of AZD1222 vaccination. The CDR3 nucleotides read TGTGCCAGCAGTTCCACCGGGACAGGGGGCGTTTTCTATGGCTACACCTTC. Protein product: CASSSTGTGGVFYGYTF. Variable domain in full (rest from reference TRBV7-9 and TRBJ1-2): DTGVSQNPRHKITKRGQNVTFRCDPISEHNRLYWYRQTLGQGPEFLTYFQNEAQLEKSRLLSDRFSAERPKGSFSTLEIQRTEQGDSAMYLCASSSTGTGGVFYGYTFGSGTRLTVV.